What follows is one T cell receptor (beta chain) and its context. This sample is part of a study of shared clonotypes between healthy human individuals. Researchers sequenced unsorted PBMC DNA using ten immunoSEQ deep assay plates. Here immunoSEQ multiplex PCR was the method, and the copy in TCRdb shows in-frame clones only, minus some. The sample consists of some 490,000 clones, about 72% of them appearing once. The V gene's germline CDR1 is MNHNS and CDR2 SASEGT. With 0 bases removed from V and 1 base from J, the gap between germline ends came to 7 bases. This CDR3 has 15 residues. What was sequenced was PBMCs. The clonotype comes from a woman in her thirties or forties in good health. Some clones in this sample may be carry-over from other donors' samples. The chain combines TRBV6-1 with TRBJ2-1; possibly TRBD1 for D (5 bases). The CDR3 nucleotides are TGTGCCAGCAGTGAAGCGCAGGGATCCTACAATGAGCAGTTCTTC. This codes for CASSEAQGSYNEQFF.